This T cell receptor (beta chain) was sequenced for a study of T cell responses to AZD1222 COVID-19 vaccine. Per germline, CDR1 KGHSH and CDR2 LQKENI. This CDR3 has 14 residues. Losses at the gene ends were 3 bases for V and 10 bases for J; bases not matched to a gene: 5. This table comes from immunoSEQ multiplex PCR, and its TCRdb copy is limited to in-frame clones, with some not included. This sample has just under 35,000 clones, with 85% to 90% found just once. This receptor was obtained from an adult in good health. This chain uses TRBV18 with TRBJ1-6; 8 bases are shared with TRBD1. The sequenced sample was peripheral blood, obtained on day 0 of AZD1222 vaccination. CDR3 loop: CASSPDRVHSPLHF. The CDR3 nucleotides read TGTGCCAGCTCACCGGACAGGGTTCACTCACCCCTCCACTTT.